These 19 T cell receptor beta chains share one sample of origin, sequenced in a study of blood T cell repertoires in COVID-19 (TCRdb year 2020). Library construction relied on the immunoSEQ multiplex PCR assay. The immuneACCESS repertoire file appears here via TCRdb, limited to in-frame rearrangements. These files lack a portion of the clones; in checked studies, under half of the deficit traces to unresolved V genes, and the cause of the others is not known. For this sample there are around 150,000 clones; around 85% appear just once. The ten largest clones capture roughly 3.5% of the sample. Input material: peripheral blood. These receptors all stem from a man between 70 and 80 years old with acute or convalescent COVID-19.

A few counts support this clone. V and J are TRBV7-6 and TRBJ2-5; a possible D gene is TRBD2 (6 bases). The germline gives CDR1 SGHVS, CDR2 FNYEAQ. The CDR3 consists of 13 residues. The V and J ends lost 6 bases and 11 bases respectively, with 19 bases between them. The CDR3 here is CASRGTAGGVQYF. CDR3 DNA: TGTGCCAGCAGGGGGACGGCCGGAGGGGTACAGTACTTC.

The CDR3 DNA sequence: TGCAGCGTTGAGCAGGGTGCCTTGGGGAAAAACTATGGCTACACCTTC. Translating it yields CSVEQGALGKNYGYTF. The chain has TRBV29-1 and TRBJ1-2, with D maybe TRBD1 (5 bases). The germline CDR1 and CDR2 sequences are SQVTM and ANQGSEA. V lost 3 bases to trimming and J lost 2 bases, with 19 bases between them. The length of the CDR3 is 16 residues. The variable domain in full, with the rest retrieved from reference TRBV29-1 and TRBJ1-2, is SAVISQKPSRDICQRGTSLTIQCQVDSQVTMMFWYRQQPGQSLTLIATANQGSEATYESGFVIDKFPISRPNLTFSTLTVSNMSPEDSSIYLCSVEQGALGKNYGYTFGSGTRLTVV.

The rearrangement joins TRBV5-4 to TRBJ2-1, with 9 bases aligning to TRBD1. This CDR3 contains 15 residues. In germline, CDR1 is SGHNT, CDR2 YYREEE (reference sequence). V shed 3 bases, J shed 4 bases, and the junction held 5 bases outside the gene matches. In DNA form, the CDR3 reads TGTGCCAGCAGCTCTCCGGGACAGGGATACAATGAGCAGTTCTTC. Translating gives CASSSPGQGYNEQFF.

The chain links TRBV28 to TRBJ2-3, with 9 nucleotides matching TRBD2. The germline gives CDR1 MDHEN, CDR2 SYDVKM. The CDR3 length is 15 residues. V was clipped by 7 bases and J by 4 bases; unmatched bases: 9. The DNA for the CDR3 is TGTGCCAGCACCCTACTCGCGGGAGGGGCAGATACGCAGTATTTT. Translating gives CASTLLAGGADTQYF.

The count of this clone is one. CDR3 nucleotide sequence: TGTGCCAGCAGCTTAGGCAGGGTGAATGAGCAGTTCTTC. It specifies CASSLGRVNEQFF. The rearrangement joins TRBV7-3 to TRBJ2-1, with a weak D call TRBD1 (5 bases). Germline V gene lookup returns CDR1 SGHTA and CDR2 FQGTGA. The CDR3 sequence is 13 residues long. The V and J ends lost 2 bases and 7 bases respectively, with 9 bases between them.

The chain links TRBV29-1 to TRBJ1-1; 11 bases agree with TRBD1. Germline trimming cut 5 bases from V and 0 bases from J; bases unmatched to any gene: 5. Germline CDR1 and CDR2: SQVTM and ANQGSEA. This CDR3 is built from 15 residues. In DNA form, the CDR3 reads TGCAGCGTTACCGGACAGGGGGCACTGAACACTGAAGCTTTCTTT. Amino acids: CSVTGQGALNTEAFF. Combining the CDR3 with reference TRBV29-1 and TRBJ1-1 gives the whole variable domain SAVISQKPSRDICQRGTSLTIQCQVDSQVTMMFWYRQQPGQSLTLIATANQGSEATYESGFVIDKFPISRPNLTFSTLTVSNMSPEDSSIYLCSVTGQGALNTEAFFGQGTRLTVV.

The chain links TRBV18 to TRBJ1-5, with 8 bases that match TRBD1. Trimming took 4 bases from V and 7 from J; bases not matched to a gene: 6. CDR1 KGHSH and CDR2 LQKENI come from the germline V gene. This CDR3 has 14 amino acids. CDR3 coding DNA: TGTGCCAGCTCACTTGGACAGGGTGGGCAGCCCCAGCATTTT. Residues: CASSLGQGGQPQHF.

This clone was detected once. The DNA of the CDR3 is TGCGCCAGCAGCCAAGCTTCGACTAGCGGGAGAGGTGGGGCCAACGTCCTGACTTTC. Protein product: CASSQASTSGRGGANVLTF. The chain employs TRBV4-1 and TRBJ2-6, with 12 bases that match TRBD2. The CDR3 length is 19 residues. The V segment lost 1 base and the J segment 3 bases; nucleotides outside the gene matches: 7. Germline-derived CDR1 and CDR2 are MGHRA and YSYEKL.

J is TRBJ2-7 and V is TRBV5-1, with 11 bases matching TRBD2. The CDR3 has 15 residues. V shed 0 bases, J shed 7 bases, and the junction held 6 bases outside the gene matches. The germline V gene has CDR1 SGHRS and CDR2 YFSETQ. In nucleotides, the CDR3 is TGCGCCAGCAGCTTGGAACTAGCGGGAGTAGGTGAGCAGTACTTC. Amino acid sequence: CASSLELAGVGEQYF.

The chain recombines TRBV6-5 with TRBJ1-5; 7 nucleotides match TRBD1. The CDR3 sequence is 12 residues long. Per the germline V gene, CDR1 is MNHEY and CDR2 is SVGAGI. V dropped 11 bases and J dropped 4; count of bases not matched to a gene: 5. This chain's CDR3 is CAGGQDNQPQHF. CDR3 DNA sequence: TGTGCCGGAGGACAGGATAATCAGCCCCAGCATTTT.

This clone is a singleton in its sample. V usage is TRBV19 and J usage is TRBJ2-7; no reliable D call. Germline V gene data show CDR1 as LNHDA and CDR2 as SQIVND (reference sequence). V gave up 6 bases and J gave up 2 bases, with 11 bases separating them. The CDR3 loop spans 13 amino acids. CDR3 bases: TGTGCCAGTAGCCCGGGTCTAACCTACGAGCAGTACTTC. This sequence encodes CASSPGLTYEQYF.

This clone has just one count. This chain joins TRBV7-2 and TRBJ2-3, with unresolved D. Between the trimmed V and J ends, which lost 1 base and 5 bases, there was a span of 7 bases. The CDR3 has 13 amino acids. Germline V lookup: CDR1 SGHTA, CDR2 FQGNSA. The CDR3 loop reads CASSLVAGDTQYF. The CDR3 nucleotides are TGTGCCAGCAGCTTAGTTGCAGGAGATACGCAGTATTTT.

The chain is built from TRBV28 and TRBJ1-1; D is perhaps TRBD1 (5 bases). V was trimmed by 4 bases and J by 1 base, leaving 10 bases between them. The CDR3 sequence is 14 residues long. Germline V gives CDR1 MDHEN, CDR2 SYDVKM. The CDR3 bases are TGTGCCAGCAGTTACGGACAACCGAACACTGAAGCTTTCTTT. Protein: CASSYGQPNTEAFF.

The chain recombines TRBV5-1 with TRBJ1-1, with D tentatively TRBD1 (6 bases). This CDR3 comprises 16 residues. Deletions cut 0 bases from V and 0 bases from J, with 12 bases between. Per germline, CDR1 SGHRS and CDR2 YFSETQ. For the CDR3, the DNA is TGCGCCAGCAGCTTGGGCCCAGGGACACTGAACACTGAAGCTTTCTTT. Its translation is CASSLGPGTLNTEAFF.

This clone was seen a handful of times. The V call is TRBV6-5, the J call TRBJ2-7, with D uncertain. CDR3 length: 11 amino acids. CDR1 is MNHEY and CDR2 is SVGAGI in the germline V gene. V dropped 2 bases and J dropped 6 bases, with 5 bases sitting between them. The CDR3 loop is CASSYIGEQYF. CDR3 in DNA: TGTGCCAGCAGTTACATCGGCGAGCAGTACTTC.

V is TRBV5-4 and J is TRBJ2-7; 10 bases fit TRBD2. Germline trimming cut 0 bases from V and 7 bases from J; bases unmatched to any gene: 7. Germline CDR1 is SGHNT and CDR2 is YYREEE (reference sequence). The CDR3 has 15 residues. CDR3 protein: CASSLEAGGPEEQYF. The DNA of the CDR3 is TGTGCCAGCAGCTTGGAAGCGGGAGGGCCCGAGGAGCAGTACTTC.

This clone was seen once. The V call is TRBV5-4, the J call TRBJ2-1; D unresolved. The CDR3 extends over 15 amino acids. Per the germline V gene, CDR1 is SGHNT and CDR2 is YYREEE (reference sequence). V dropped 1 base and J dropped 4 bases, with 12 bases sitting between them. The CDR3 here is CASSLKSVQYNEQFF. The CDR3 DNA is TGTGCCAGCAGCTTGAAGAGCGTGCAATACAATGAGCAGTTCTTC.

This clone is medium-sized in the sample. The chain uses TRBV7-2 and TRBJ1-1, with 8 bases fitting TRBD1. The CDR3 covers 14 residues. The V gene end was trimmed by 5 bases and the J gene end by 5 bases; junction bases not matched to a gene: 7. Germline CDR1 and CDR2: SGHTA and FQGNSA. The CDR3 DNA reads TGTGCCAGCAGCACAGACAGGGGAGGGACTGAAGCTTTCTTT. Its translation: CASSTDRGGTEAFF.

This clone is a singleton in its sample. This rearrangement joins TRBV10-3 to TRBJ1-1; 11 bases match TRBD1. Looked up from germline, CDR1 is ENHRY and CDR2 is SYGVKD. This CDR3 comprises 14 residues. The J segment lost 10 bases and the V segment lost 2 bases, leaving 6 bases of the junction unmatched. CDR3: CAISEARDRGLAFF. The DNA for the CDR3 is TGTGCCATCAGTGAGGCGCGGGACAGGGGGTTAGCTTTCTTT.